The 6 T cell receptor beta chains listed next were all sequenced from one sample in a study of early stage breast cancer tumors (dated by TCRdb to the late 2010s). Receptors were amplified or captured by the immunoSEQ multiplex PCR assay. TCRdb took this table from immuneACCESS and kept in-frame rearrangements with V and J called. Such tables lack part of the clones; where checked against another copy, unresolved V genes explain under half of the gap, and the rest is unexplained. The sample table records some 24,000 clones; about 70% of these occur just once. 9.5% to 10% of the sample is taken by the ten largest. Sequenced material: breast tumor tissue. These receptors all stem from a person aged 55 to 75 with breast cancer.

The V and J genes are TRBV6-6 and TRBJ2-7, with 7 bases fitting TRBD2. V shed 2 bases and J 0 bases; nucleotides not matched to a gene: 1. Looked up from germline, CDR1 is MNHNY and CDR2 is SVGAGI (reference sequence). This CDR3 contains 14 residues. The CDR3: CASSYRDYSYEQYF. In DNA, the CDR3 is TGTGCCAGCAGTTACAGGGACTACTCCTACGAGCAGTACTTC.

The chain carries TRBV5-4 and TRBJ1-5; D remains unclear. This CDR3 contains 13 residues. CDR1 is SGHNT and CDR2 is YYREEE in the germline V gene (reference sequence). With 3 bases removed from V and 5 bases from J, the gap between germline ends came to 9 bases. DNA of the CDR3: TGTGCCAGCAGCTCCGAGATCGATCAGCCCCAGCATTTT. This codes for CASSSEIDQPQHF.

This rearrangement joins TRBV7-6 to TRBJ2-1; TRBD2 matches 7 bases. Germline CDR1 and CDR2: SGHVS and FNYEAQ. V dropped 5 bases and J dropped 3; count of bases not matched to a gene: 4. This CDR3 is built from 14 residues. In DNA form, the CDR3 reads TGTGCCAGCAGCCACGGGACTAACTACAATGAGCAGTTCTTC. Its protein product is CASSHGTNYNEQFF.

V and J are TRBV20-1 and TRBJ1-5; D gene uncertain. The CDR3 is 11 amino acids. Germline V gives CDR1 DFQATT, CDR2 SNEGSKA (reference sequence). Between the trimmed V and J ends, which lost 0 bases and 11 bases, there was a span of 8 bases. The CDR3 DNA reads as TGCAGTGCTAGAGACGGGAGGGCCCAGCATTTT. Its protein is CSARDGRAQHF.

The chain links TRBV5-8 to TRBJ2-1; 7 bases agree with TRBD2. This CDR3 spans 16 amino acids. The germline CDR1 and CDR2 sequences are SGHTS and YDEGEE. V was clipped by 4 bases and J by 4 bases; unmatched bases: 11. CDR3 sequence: CASSPRAGLGYNEQFF. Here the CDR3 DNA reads TGTGCCAGCAGCCCCCGAGCGGGATTGGGGTACAATGAGCAGTTCTTC.

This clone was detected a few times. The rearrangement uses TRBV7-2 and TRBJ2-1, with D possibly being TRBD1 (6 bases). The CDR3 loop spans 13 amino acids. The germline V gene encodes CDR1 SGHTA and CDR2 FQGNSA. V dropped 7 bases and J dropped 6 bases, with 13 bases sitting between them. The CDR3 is CASTHTGFNEQFF. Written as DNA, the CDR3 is TGTGCCAGCACCCACACAGGGTTCAATGAGCAGTTCTTC. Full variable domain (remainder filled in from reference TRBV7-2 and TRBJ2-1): GAGVSQSPSNKVTEKGKDVELRCDPISGHTALYWYRQSLGQGLEFLIYFQGNSAPDKSGLPSDRFSAERTGGSVSTLTIQRTQQEDSAVYLCASTHTGFNEQFFGPGTRLTVL.